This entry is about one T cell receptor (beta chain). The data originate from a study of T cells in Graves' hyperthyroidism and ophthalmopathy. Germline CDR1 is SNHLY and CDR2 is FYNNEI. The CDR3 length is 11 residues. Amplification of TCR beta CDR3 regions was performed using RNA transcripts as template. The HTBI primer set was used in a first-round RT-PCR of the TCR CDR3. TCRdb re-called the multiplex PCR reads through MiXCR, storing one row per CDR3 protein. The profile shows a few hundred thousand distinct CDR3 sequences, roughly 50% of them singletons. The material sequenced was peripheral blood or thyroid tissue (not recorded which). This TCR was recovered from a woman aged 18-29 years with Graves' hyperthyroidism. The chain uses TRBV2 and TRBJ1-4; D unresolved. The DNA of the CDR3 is TGTACCGCCTATAAAAATGAAAAACTGTTTTTT. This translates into CTAYKNEKLFF.